This T cell receptor beta chain is from a study of OX40 agonist ivuxolimab in advanced cancers. Trimming left V 3 bases short and J 7 bases short, with 25 bases between. From germline, CDR1 is LGHNA and CDR2 YSLEER. The CDR3 consists of 18 residues. Sequencing used immunoSEQ multiplex PCR; TCRdb keeps in-frame clones, though not all of them. The data show tens of thousands of clones, with approximately 86% seen just once and 35% to 45% held by the top ten. The sequence derives from an adult with an advanced solid tumor such as melanoma, head and neck, liver or kidney cancer. V usage is TRBV4-3 and J usage is TRBJ2-1; D might be TRBD2 (5 bases). The sample here was CD4+ or CD8+ T cells sorted from blood, taken in a trial of the OX40 agonist ivuxolimab. The chain's CDR3 is CASSQTTGLVLTRNEQFF. The CDR3 DNA is TGCGCCAGCAGCCAGACTACCGGGTTAGTCTTAACACGAAATGAGCAGTTCTTC.